This T cell receptor (beta chain) was obtained from a study of T cells in Graves' hyperthyroidism and ophthalmopathy (dated by TCRdb to the late 2010s). Regarding the study in general: Peripheral blood samples were taken at the time of initial diagnosis, prior to any treatment. To identify TCR V-J signatures that set the groups apart, the researchers used a discovery cohort of more than 95 patients, made up of 40 to 45 with Graves' ophthalmopathy and some 58 with stable Graves' hyperthyroidism. Prospective prediction of ophthalmopathy was tested in an independent validation cohort of approximately 19 hyperthyroidism patients and 15 to 17 patients who later progressed to ophthalmopathy. For training and testing, the 100 patients in the discovery cohort were randomly divided in a 7:3 ratio. The study also compared thyroid tissue and blood T-cell repertoires from roughly 6 Graves' hyperthyroidism patients. Once sampling was done, hyperthyroidism patients were given methimazole at a starting dose of 30 mg daily, whereas ophthalmopathy patients were given high-dose intravenous methylprednisolone. TCR Vbeta CDR3 sequencing of approximately 140 peripheral blood samples (over 40 ophthalmopathy, 70 to 85 hyperthyroidism and 17 progressor patients) is reported in the paper.

The research as a whole found: No statistical method was used to fix the sample size in advance, and group allocation was not hidden from the investigators. In validation, the model predicted progression to ophthalmopathy with around 71% sensitivity and around 72% specificity, a median of 6.5 months before onset. A model built on a 13 V-J signature distinguished ophthalmopathy from stable hyperthyroidism, reaching 85% to 90% sensitivity and approximately 83% specificity in cross-validation and 80%/75% in testing. Most expanded thyroid clonotypes (frequency above 0.001) were also found in blood, which suggests that blood repertoires may mirror thyroid immune responses.

The TCR beta CDR3 regions were amplified from the RNA transcripts. The first round of RT-PCR for the TCR CDR3 was performed with the HTBI primer set and the Qiagen OneStep RT-PCR kit. A second multiplex PCR round built the libraries, followed by size selection and purification. Libraries were sequenced paired-end with 100 bp reads on an Illumina HiSeq2000. The authors' pipeline ran thus. SOAPnuke was used to process the raw data, removing reads that contained adapters or uncalled bases, had a mean Phred below 15, or lacked an exact match to the constant primer or identifier. COPE v1.2.5 was used to merge the high-quality paired reads, and each unique nucleotide sequence was defined as a clonotype. MiTCR v1.1 was used to align the clonotypes against IMGT TRBV, TRBD and TRBJ reference segments. The analysis was restricted to V-J combinations with a frequency above 0.0001, which together covered around 99% of the repertoires. A TCS score was defined as the ratio between F50 (clonal expansion) and ExV (chaos), using BLOSUM62-based TCRdist between CDR3 peptides within each V-J. Welch's t-statistics and random forest reduced fewer than 550 V-J features to fewer than 15, which were used in a naive Bayes classifier (R e1071). The public reads were run again by TCRdb, first through fastp at Q25 and then through MiXCR, and only productive beta chains were kept. Rows with a matching CDR3 protein are joined into one entry that keeps the most common DNA and genes. These V and J calls are TCRdb output, not the study's own analysis. This sample is represented by approximately 410,000 distinct CDR3 sequences; 12% to 15% of them were singletons. The ten biggest clones cover less than 6.5% of the sample.

Stable Graves' hyperthyroidism was defined as the absence of progression to ophthalmopathy over 18 months of follow-up. Hyperthyroidism patients were aged 18 to 65 years and newly diagnosed, with disease duration of less than 2 months. The study excluded patients with uncontrolled infections, other autoimmune diseases, pregnancy or lactation. Clinical symptoms, serum thyroxine and TRAb, thyroid ultrasound, and orbital computed tomography formed the basis for the diagnoses. PBMCs were isolated from about 10 ml of fresh peripheral blood by Ficoll-Paque density gradient centrifugation. Trizol reagent was used to extract total RNA, and RNA quality was then checked on an Agilent 2100 Bioanalyzer. This clonotype has more than one count but fewer than ten. Its antigen specificity is not known. Base-call qualities are not available, and no considerably larger clone is one nucleotide away. V gives up 4 bases and J gives up 6 bases, and the segment between their germline ends measures 11 bases. From the germline V gene, CDR1 is KGHDR and CDR2 is SFDVKD. The CDR3 runs 13 amino acids, cysteine and phenylalanine included. CDR3 DNA only is kept here, 39 bases in frame from base 1.

The source material was blood. The clonotype originates from a woman aged 18-29 years with Graves' hyperthyroidism. This receptor chain uses TRBV24-1 and TRBJ1-2; possibly the D gene is TRBD1, per 5 matching bases. The DNA sequence reads TGTGCCACCAGTGACTCGCAGGGTAATGGCTACACCTTC. Translated, it reads CATSDSQGNGYTF.